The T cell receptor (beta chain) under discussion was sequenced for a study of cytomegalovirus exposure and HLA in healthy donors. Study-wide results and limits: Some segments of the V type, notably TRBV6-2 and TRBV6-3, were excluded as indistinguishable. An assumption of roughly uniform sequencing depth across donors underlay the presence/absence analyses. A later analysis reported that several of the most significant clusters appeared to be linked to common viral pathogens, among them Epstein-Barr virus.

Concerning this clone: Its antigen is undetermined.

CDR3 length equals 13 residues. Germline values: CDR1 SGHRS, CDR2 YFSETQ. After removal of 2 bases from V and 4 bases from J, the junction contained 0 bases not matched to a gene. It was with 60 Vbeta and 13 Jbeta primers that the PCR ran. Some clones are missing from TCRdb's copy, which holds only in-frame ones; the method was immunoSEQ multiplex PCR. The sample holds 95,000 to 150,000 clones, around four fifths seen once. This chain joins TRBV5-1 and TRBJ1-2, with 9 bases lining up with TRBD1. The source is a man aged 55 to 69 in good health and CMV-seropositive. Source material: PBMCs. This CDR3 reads CASSLQGAYGYTF. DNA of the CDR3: TGCGCCAGCAGCTTACAGGGGGCCTATGGCTACACCTTC.